Included here is one T cell receptor beta chain sequence, with context. As yet, its antigen is unknown. The data derive from a study of T cell responses to AZD1222 COVID-19 vaccine. Study as a whole: Combined were second doses at about 4 or about 12 weeks.

Germline V gene data show CDR1 as SGHTA and CDR2 as FQGNSA. Trimming left V 4 bases short and J 5 bases short, with 12 bases between. The CDR3 length is 14 residues. TCRdb's copy holds only in-frame clones and misses some; the assay was immunoSEQ multiplex PCR. The profile covers 65,000 to 100,000 clones, with more than 75% appearing a single time and roughly a fifth taken by the ten largest. Study-wide findings and caveats: Among the donors, most were white British and more were female, and clonal diversity was possibly underestimated. Spike regions recognized by vaccine-associated CD4 TCRs spanned the protein, led by 160-218 and 743-854. Baseline seropositives among AZD1222 recipients totaled only 5 to 7.

The specimen was peripheral blood, collected on day 0 of AZD1222 vaccination. The sequence was collected from an adult in good health. V gene TRBV7-2 combines with J gene TRBJ2-1; D remains unclear. The CDR3 DNA is TGTGCCAGCAGCTCCCGCGGCCTAGACAATGAGCAGTTCTTC. The encoded protein is CASSSRGLDNEQFF.